The clone carrying this T cell receptor beta chain was seen more than once but under ten times. Its antigen is still unknown. The V gene's germline CDR1 is MDHEN and CDR2 SYDVKM. The CDR3 loop spans 16 amino acids. V lost 6 bases and J 2 bases, leaving 19 bases between the germline ends. This sample stems from a study of shared clonotypes between healthy human individuals. Overall study: Each donor contributed plates that comprised three CD4 naive, three CD4 memory, two CD8 naive and one CD8 memory.

Study-level points and caveats: Shared clonotypes: about 4.6% naive CD4, roughly 3.8% naive CD8, around 2.2% memory CD4, approximately 0.41% memory CD8.

200 to 250 ng DNA, tens of thousands of T cell genomes, went into each sorted-subset replicate PCR. In the source study's methods: Filtering differed for immunoSEQ, which gave only junction sequences without quality scores. Sequencing was performed with immunoSEQ multiplex PCR; in TCRdb, only in-frame clones are kept and a portion is missing. That table gives V, J and clone size, and the DNA gave D and trimming. The data contain a few hundred thousand clones, over 60% of them singletons. The sequence came from a man aged 30 to 39 in good health. The sequencing input was memory CD4+ T cells sorted from blood. The subset was: CD45RA-negative fraction. The chain uses TRBV28 and TRBJ2-5; D uncertain. The CDR3 sequence is CASSNPRAAFQETQYF. In DNA, the CDR3 is TGTGCCAGCAGCAACCCTCGGGCAGCCTTTCAAGAGACCCAGTACTTC. Full variable domain (outside the CDR3, taken from reference TRBV28 and TRBJ2-5): DVKVTQSSRYLVKRTGEKVFLECVQDMDHENMFWYRQDPGLGLRLIYFSYDVKMKEKGDIPEGYSVSREKKERFSLILESASTNQTSMYLCASSNPRAAFQETQYFGPGTRLLVL.